The clone carrying this TCR beta chain was counted a few times. The antigen is undetermined. The record originates from a study of CD8 T cells in ankylosing spondylitis. Study-wide results and caveats: A motif of seven or eight highly homologous TCR beta variants was seen as apparently characteristic of ankylosing spondylitis blood.

Germline V gene data show CDR1 as SGHAT and CDR2 as FQNNGV. V lost 5 bases to trimming and J lost 3 bases; unmatched junction nucleotides: 9. This CDR3 is built from 15 residues. One entry per CDR3 protein results from TCRdb running MiXCR on the 5' RACE reads. This sample has around 450,000 distinct CDR3 sequences, with roughly 25% found just once. The specimen sequenced was blood, either unsorted or a sorted T cell fraction (not recorded which). V and J are TRBV11-2 and TRBJ2-7; TRBD2 aligns across 8 bases. This sequence was found in a male donor with ankylosing spondylitis. The CDR3 region has the DNA TGTGCCAGCAGCAAAGGGAGCGGGAGAGTCTACGAGCAGTACTTC. Translation: CASSKGSGRVYEQYF.